The source of this T cell receptor (beta chain) is a study of vaccination and CD4 T cells after COVID-19. About this clonotype itself: The antigen remains undetermined.

J was trimmed by 4 bases and V by 5 bases; bases with no gene match: 5. From germline, CDR1 is SGHAT and CDR2 FQNNGV. This CDR3 is 15 amino acids long. Treatment denoted: approximately nine-day PBMC culture with coronavirus spike peptide pools or control peptides (ViraFEST assay). ViraFEST stimulated the growth of antigen-specific T cells using peptide pools and subsequently profiled their TCRs by sequencing. Researchers used the Oncomine TCR Beta short-read assay to sequence DNA from cultured CD4+ T cells. TCRdb reprocessed the PCR reads with MiXCR, giving one entry per CDR3 protein. The sample holds 7,500 to 10,000 distinct CDR3 sequences, around two thirds seen once.

The clonotype originates from a human donor who had recovered from COVID-19. V usage is TRBV11-2 and J usage is TRBJ1-6; 7 bases are a match to TRBD1. Sequences were obtained from CD4+ T cells from blood, cultured in vitro. CDR3 amino acids: CASSPRGTYNSPLHF. The CDR3 nucleotides are TGTGCCAGCAGCCCCAGGGGGACGTATAATTCACCCCTCCACTTT.